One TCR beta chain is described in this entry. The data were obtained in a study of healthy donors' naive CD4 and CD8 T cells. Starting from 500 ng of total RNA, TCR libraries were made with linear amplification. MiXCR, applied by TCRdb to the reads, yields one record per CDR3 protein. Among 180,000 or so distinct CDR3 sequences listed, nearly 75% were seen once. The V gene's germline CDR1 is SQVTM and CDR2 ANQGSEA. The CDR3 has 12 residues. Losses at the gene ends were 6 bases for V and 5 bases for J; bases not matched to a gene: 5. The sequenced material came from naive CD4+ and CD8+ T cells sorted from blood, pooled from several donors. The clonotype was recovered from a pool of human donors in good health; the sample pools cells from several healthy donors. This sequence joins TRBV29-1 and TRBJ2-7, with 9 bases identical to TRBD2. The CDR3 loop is CSVELAGHEQYF. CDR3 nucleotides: TGCAGCGTGGAGCTAGCGGGACACGAGCAGTACTTC.